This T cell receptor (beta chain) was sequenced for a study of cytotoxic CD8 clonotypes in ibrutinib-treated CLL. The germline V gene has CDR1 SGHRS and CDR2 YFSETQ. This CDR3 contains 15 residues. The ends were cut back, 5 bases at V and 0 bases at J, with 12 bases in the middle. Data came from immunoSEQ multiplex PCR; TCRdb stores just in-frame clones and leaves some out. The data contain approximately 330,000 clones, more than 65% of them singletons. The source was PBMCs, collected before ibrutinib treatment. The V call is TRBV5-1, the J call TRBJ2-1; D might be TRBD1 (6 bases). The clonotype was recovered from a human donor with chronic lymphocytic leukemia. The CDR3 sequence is CASSVTGTSYNEQFF. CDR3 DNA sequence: TGCGCCAGCAGTGTGACAGGAACCTCCTACAATGAGCAGTTCTTC.